Following are 14 T cell receptor beta chains from one sample sequenced in a study of control samples from healthy donors and cancer patients. The protocol was immunoSEQ multiplex PCR, while the TCRdb copy is restricted to in-frame clones and leaves out a portion. Among roughly 100,000 clones, 80% to 95% were seen once, and the ten largest hold approximately 3%. Sequencing was performed on blood. All receptors derive from a human donor in good health. The donor label of this sample is uncertain.

V usage is TRBV24-1 and J usage is TRBJ2-3; TRBD2 is a possible D gene (5 bases). CDR3 length equals 14 residues. V was shortened by 4 bases and J by 1 base, with 8 bases between the two germline ends. The germline V gene encodes CDR1 KGHDR and CDR2 SFDVKD. CDR3 DNA sequence: TGTGCCACCAGTGAGGGAGTGGGCACAGATACGCAGTATTTT. It codes for CATSEGVGTDTQYF.

This clone came up once. This chain joins TRBV10-3 and TRBJ1-1, with D possibly being TRBD1 (5 bases). The CDR3 runs 14 residues. V was clipped by 5 bases and J by 3 bases, with 13 bases between them. From germline, CDR1 is ENHRY and CDR2 SYGVKD. The chain's CDR3 is CAISSDEGYTEAFF. CDR3 bases: TGTGCCATCAGTTCCGACGAGGGGTACACTGAAGCTTTCTTT.

The V and J genes are TRBV18 and TRBJ2-2; TRBD2 matches at 8 bases. The length of the CDR3 is 15 residues. The ends lost 3 bases at V and 6 bases at J; junction bases unmatched: 6. Germline V CDR1 and CDR2: KGHSH, LQKENI. The CDR3, as DNA: TGTGCCAGCTCACCCCTTCCGGGGGGGCCCGGGGAGCTGTTTTTT. This sequence encodes CASSPLPGGPGELFF.

The gene calls are TRBV9 and TRBJ2-2, with a possible D match to TRBD1 (5 bases). This CDR3 has 17 amino acids. Germline values: CDR1 SGDLS, CDR2 YYNGEE. The V end was cut by 3 bases, the J end by 5 bases, with 20 bases between. The CDR3 region has the DNA TGTGCCAGCAGCGCCCCGTCCCCATCGTCAGGGACCGGGGAGCTGTTTTTT. It is translated as CASSAPSPSSGTGELFF. The full variable domain, in which reference TRBV9 and TRBJ2-2 provide the parts outside the CDR3, is DSGVTQTPKHLITATGQRVTLRCSPRSGDLSVYWYQQSLDQGLQFLIQYYNGEERAKGNILERFSAQQFPDLHSELNLSSLELGDSALYFCASSAPSPSSGTGELFFGEGSRLTVL.

The gene calls are TRBV18 and TRBJ2-7, with 10 nucleotides matching TRBD1. The length of the CDR3 is 15 residues. The V gene end was trimmed by 5 bases and the J gene end by 3 bases; junction bases not matched to a gene: 7. Looked up from germline, CDR1 is KGHSH and CDR2 is LQKENI. CDR3 nucleotides: TGTGCCAGCTCAGGGACAGGGGCCACCGACTACGAGCAGTACTTC. Translation: CASSGTGATDYEQYF.

The CDR3 DNA sequence: TGTGCTAGTGGTTTCCCCAAACTTGGCTACACCTTC. As protein: CASGFPKLGYTF. The chain carries TRBV12-5 and TRBJ1-2, with D uncertain. In germline, CDR1 is LGHNT, CDR2 FRNRAP. V lost 3 bases and J lost 7, with 9 bases in between. The CDR3 is 12 residues long.

V gene TRBV5-5 combines with J gene TRBJ1-3; TRBD1 matches 7 bases. CDR3 length equals 15 residues. V lost 1 base to trimming and J lost 8 bases; unmatched junction nucleotides: 9. Germline V gene sequence: CDR1 SGHKS, CDR2 YYEKEE (reference sequence). This chain's CDR3 is CASSLIPTGADTIYF. CDR3 DNA: TGTGCCAGCAGCTTGATTCCTACAGGGGCGGACACCATATATTTT.

The gene calls are TRBV6-5 and TRBJ1-2, with a tentative D call TRBD1 (5 bases). V lost 8 bases and J 4 bases, leaving 20 bases between the germline ends. Germline-derived CDR1 and CDR2 are MNHEY and SVGAGI. This CDR3 region has 15 residues. This chain's CDR3 is CASFRPGGMVYGYTF. The CDR3 DNA is TGTGCCAGCTTCCGCCCTGGGGGGATGGTCTATGGCTACACCTTC.

On this clone: The same CDR3 also results from other DNA sequences found in this sample. The CDR3, as DNA: TGTGCCAGCAGTTACGAAACTACGGGAACCTACGAGCAGTACTTC. This codes for CASSYETTGTYEQYF. The chain uses TRBV28 and TRBJ2-7; a possible D gene is TRBD2 (5 bases). Deletions cut 4 bases from V and 2 bases from J, with 15 bases between. The length of the CDR3 is 15 residues. Germline assignment: CDR1 MDHEN and CDR2 SYDVKM.

The chain combines TRBV5-1 with TRBJ2-7, with D possibly TRBD1 on 5 matching bases. CDR3 length: 14 residues. Trimming took 3 bases from V and 1 from J, leaving 11 bases between them. From germline, CDR1 is SGHRS and CDR2 YFSETQ. CDR3 in amino acids: CASSSTGHSYEQYF. The CDR3 DNA reads TGCGCCAGCAGCTCAACCGGACATTCCTACGAGCAGTACTTC. Combining the CDR3 with reference TRBV5-1 and TRBJ2-7 gives the whole variable domain KAGVTQTPRYLIKTRGQQVTLSCSPISGHRSVSWYQQTPGQGLQFLFEYFSETQRNKGNFPGRFSGRQFSNSRSEMNVSTLELGDSALYLCASSSTGHSYEQYFGPGTRLTVT.

The V call is TRBV30, the J call TRBJ1-3; maybe TRBD1 (5 bases). This CDR3 region has 15 residues. V lost 0 bases and J lost 4, with 13 bases in between. The germline gives CDR1 GTSNPN, CDR2 SVGIG (reference sequence). The CDR3 coding sequence is TGTGCCTGGAGTGTACGCGGGGGATCCGGAAACACCATATATTTT. It yields the protein CAWSVRGGSGNTIYF.

The CDR3 region is CASSLSALTSDAQYF. The CDR3 DNA reads as TGTGCCAGCAGCTTGTCGGCCCTTACCTCCGATGCGCAGTATTTT. J is TRBJ2-3 and V is TRBV7-9; D is ambiguous. The CDR3 runs 15 residues. V was clipped by 3 bases and J by 10 bases, with 20 bases between them. The germline V gene encodes CDR1 SEHNR and CDR2 FQNEAQ (reference sequence).

The table lists this clone with a few counts. V and J are TRBV11-2 and TRBJ1-5; the D is unclear. The CDR3 is made up of 13 amino acids. The V gene's germline CDR1 is SGHAT and CDR2 FQNNGV. The V end lost 8 bases, the J end lost 0 bases, and 8 bases lay between the germline ends. The CDR3 sequence is CASGRDSNQPQHF. DNA of the CDR3: TGTGCCAGCGGGAGGGATAGCAATCAGCCCCAGCATTTT. Using reference TRBV11-2 and TRBJ1-5 for the parts outside the CDR3, the full variable domain is EAGVAQSPRYKIIEKRQSVAFWCNPISGHATLYWYQQILGQGPKLLIQFQNNGVVDDSQLPKDRFSAERLKGVDSTLKIQPAKLEDSAVYLCASGRDSNQPQHFGDGTRLSIL.

V gene TRBV29-1 combines with J gene TRBJ2-2; tentative D call: TRBD1 (5 bases). There are 13 residues in the CDR3. CDR1 SQVTM and CDR2 ANQGSEA come from the germline V gene. The ends were cut back, 2 bases at V and 6 bases at J, with 10 bases in the middle. The CDR3 loop is CSVERQSPGELFF. For the CDR3, the DNA is TGCAGCGTTGAAAGACAGAGTCCCGGGGAGCTGTTTTTT.